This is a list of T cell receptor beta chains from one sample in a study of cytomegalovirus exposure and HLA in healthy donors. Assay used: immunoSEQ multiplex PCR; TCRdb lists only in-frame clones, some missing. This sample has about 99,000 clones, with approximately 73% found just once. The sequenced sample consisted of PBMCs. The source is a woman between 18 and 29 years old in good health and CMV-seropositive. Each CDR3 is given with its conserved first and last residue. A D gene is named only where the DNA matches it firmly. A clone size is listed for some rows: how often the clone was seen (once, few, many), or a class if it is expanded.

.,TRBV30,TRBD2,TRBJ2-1,CAWSGGIYNEQFF,TGTGCCTGGTCGGGGGGGATCTACAATGAGCAGTTCTTC
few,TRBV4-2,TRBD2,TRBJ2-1,CASSPNWLAVYNEQFF,TGTGCCAGCAGCCCCAATTGGCTAGCGGTTTACAATGAGCAGTTCTTC
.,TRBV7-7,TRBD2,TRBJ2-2,CASSPPRGRGGSNTGELFF,TGTGCCAGCAGCCCTCCAAGGGGGCGGGGGGGCTCGAACACCGGGGAGCTGTTTTTT
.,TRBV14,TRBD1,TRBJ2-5,CASSQNRQGGQETQYF,TGTGCCAGCAGCCAAAATCGACAGGGCGGTCAAGAGACCCAGTACTTC
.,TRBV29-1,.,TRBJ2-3,CSVDGVSGKDTQYF,TGCAGCGTTGACGGCGTTAGCGGAAAAGATACGCAGTATTTT
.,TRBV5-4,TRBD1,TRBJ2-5,CASSSRQGQETQYF,TGTGCCAGCAGTTCACGACAGGGGCAAGAGACCCAGTACTTC
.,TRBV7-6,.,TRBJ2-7,CASSMDRYSYEQYF,TGTGCCAGCAGCATGGACAGATACTCCTACGAGCAGTACTTC
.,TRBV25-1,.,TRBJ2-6,CASSLRDTSPSGANVLTF,TGTGCCAGCAGCCTCCGGGACACCTCTCCCTCTGGGGCCAACGTCCTGACTTTC
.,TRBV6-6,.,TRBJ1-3,CASSETEAGNTIYF,TGTGCCAGCAGCGAGACAGAGGCTGGAAACACCATATATTTT
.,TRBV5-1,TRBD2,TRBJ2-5,CASYQLAGGRETQYF,TGCGCCAGCTACCAACTAGCGGGGGGGCGAGAGACCCAGTACTTC
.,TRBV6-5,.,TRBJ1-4,CASSHGIKGEKLFF,TGTGCCAGCAGCCACGGGATCAAGGGTGAAAAACTGTTTTTT
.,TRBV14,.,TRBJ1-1,CASSQGRNTEAFF,TGTGCCAGCAGCCAGGGGAGGAACACTGAAGCTTTCTTT
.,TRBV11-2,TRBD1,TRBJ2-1,CASSLKGQGLSEQFF,TGTGCCAGCAGCTTAAAGGGACAGGGATTATCCGAGCAGTTCTTC
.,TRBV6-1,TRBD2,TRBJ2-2,CASSEGWGGFPGELFF,TGTGCCAGCAGTGAAGGTTGGGGGGGGTTCCCCGGGGAGCTGTTTTTT
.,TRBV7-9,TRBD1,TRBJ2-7,CASSRRPDRANYEQYF,TGTGCCAGCAGCCGTCGCCCGGACAGGGCGAACTACGAGCAGTACTTC
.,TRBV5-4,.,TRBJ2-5,CASSLRGSPWETQYF,TGTGCCAGCAGCCTTCGAGGGAGTCCATGGGAGACCCAGTACTTC
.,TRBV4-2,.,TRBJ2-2,CASSQVDGITTGELFF,TGTGCCAGCAGCCAAGTGGACGGGATCACGACCGGGGAGCTGTTTTTT
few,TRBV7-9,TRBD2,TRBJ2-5,CASTRTSGDQETQYF,TGTGCCAGCACCCGGACTAGCGGGGACCAAGAGACCCAGTACTTC
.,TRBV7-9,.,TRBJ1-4,CASTVFQENEKLFF,TGTGCCAGCACGGTATTCCAGGAAAATGAAAAACTGTTTTTT
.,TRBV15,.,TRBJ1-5,CATSRGGGDLPNQPQHF,TGTGCCACCAGCAGGGGAGGGGGTGACCTGCCCAATCAGCCCCAGCATTTT
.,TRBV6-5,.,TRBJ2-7,CASSSEYRSSYEQYF,TGTGCCAGCAGTTCCGAGTATCGGAGCTCCTACGAGCAGTACTTC
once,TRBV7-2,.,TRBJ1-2,CASSLVPGQNYGYTF,TGTGCCAGCAGCTTAGTACCCGGACAAAACTATGGCTACACCTTC
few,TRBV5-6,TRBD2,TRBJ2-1,CASSLPRGGSYNEQFF,TGTGCCAGCAGCTTGCCTCGGGGGGGCTCCTACAATGAGCAGTTCTTC
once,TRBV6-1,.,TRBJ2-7,CASSESGHRDYEQYF,TGTGCCAGCAGTGAATCAGGTCACAGGGACTACGAGCAGTACTTC
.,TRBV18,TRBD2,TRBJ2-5,CASSPPRGDAQETQYF,TGTGCCAGCTCACCGCCTCGGGGGGACGCCCAAGAGACCCAGTACTTC
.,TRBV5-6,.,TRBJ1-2,CASTPLGGEGYTF,TGTGCCAGCACCCCCCTGGGGGGGGAAGGCTACACCTTC
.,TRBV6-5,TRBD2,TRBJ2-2,CASSLLAGVGELFF,TGTGCCAGCAGTCTCCTAGCGGGGGTCGGGGAGCTGTTTTTT
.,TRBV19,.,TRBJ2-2,CASSRQGTGELFF,TGTGCCAGTAGCAGACAAGGCACCGGGGAGCTGTTTTTT
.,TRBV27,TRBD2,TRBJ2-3,CASSLQGGRADTQYF,TGTGCCAGCAGTTTACAGGGCGGGAGGGCAGATACGCAGTATTTT
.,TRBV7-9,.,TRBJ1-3,CASPEGLSGNTIYF,TGTGCCAGCCCGGAGGGCCTTTCTGGAAACACCATATATTTT
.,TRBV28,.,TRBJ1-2,CASRLQGNYGYTF,TGTGCCAGCAGGCTACAGGGAAACTATGGCTACACCTTC
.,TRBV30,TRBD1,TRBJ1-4,CAWSGRDRRNEKLFF,TGTGCCTGGAGCGGAAGGGACAGGAGAAATGAAAAACTGTTTTTT
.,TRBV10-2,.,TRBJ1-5,CASAAGIRNQPQHF,TGCGCCAGCGCGGCGGGTATTCGCAATCAGCCCCAGCATTTT
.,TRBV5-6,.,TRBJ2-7,CASSLVGTSSYEQYF,TGTGCCAGCAGCTTGGTAGGGACTTCATCCTACGAGCAGTACTTC
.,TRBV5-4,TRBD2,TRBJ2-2,CASSSGTSGSSAGELFF,TGTGCCAGCAGCTCAGGGACTAGCGGGAGTAGTGCCGGGGAGCTGTTTTTT
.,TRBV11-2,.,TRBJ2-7,CASSLDFYEQYF,TGTGCCAGCAGCCTGGACTTTTACGAGCAGTACTTC
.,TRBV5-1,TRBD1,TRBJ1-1,CASSGQGNTEAFF,TGCGCCAGCAGTGGACAGGGAAACACTGAAGCTTTCTTT
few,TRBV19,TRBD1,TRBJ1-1,CASSPRDRGNTEAFF,TGTGCCAGTAGTCCCCGGGACAGGGGGAACACTGAAGCTTTCTTT
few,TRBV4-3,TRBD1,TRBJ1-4,CASSQGGQYGEKLFF,TGCGCCAGCAGCCAAGGGGGACAGTACGGTGAAAAACTGTTTTTT
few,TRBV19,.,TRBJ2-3,CASSNSPIQVGTDTQYF,TGTGCCAGTAGTAATTCCCCAATCCAGGTCGGCACAGATACGCAGTATTTT
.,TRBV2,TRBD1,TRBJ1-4,CASSDARTGGNEKLFF,TGTGCCAGCAGTGACGCGAGGACAGGGGGGAATGAAAAACTGTTTTTT
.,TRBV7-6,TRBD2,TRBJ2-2,CASSLAGGSPTGELFF,TGTGCCAGCAGCTTAGCGGGAGGGAGTCCCACCGGGGAGCTGTTTTTT
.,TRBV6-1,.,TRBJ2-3,CASSEARGALTDTQYF,TGTGCCAGCAGTGAAGCGCGGGGAGCACTCACAGATACGCAGTATTTT
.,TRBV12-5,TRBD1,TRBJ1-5,CASGNRTGWGQPQHF,TGTGCTAGTGGTAACAGGACAGGGTGGGGGCAGCCCCAGCATTTT
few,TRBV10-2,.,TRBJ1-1,CASSDRGNTEAFF,TGCGCCAGCAGTGACAGGGGGAACACTGAAGCTTTCTTT
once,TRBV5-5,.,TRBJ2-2,CASSRTGELFF,TGTGCCAGCAGCCGCACCGGGGAGCTGTTTTTT
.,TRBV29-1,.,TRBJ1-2,CSVEDVTGRGYTF,TGCAGCGTTGAAGATGTAACAGGGAGAGGCTACACCTTC
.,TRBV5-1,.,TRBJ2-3,CASSLVEGARGTDTQYF,TGCGCCAGCAGCCTCGTGGAGGGGGCGCGGGGCACAGATACGCAGTATTTT
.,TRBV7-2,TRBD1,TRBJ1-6,CASSPRDSQPLHF,TGTGCCAGCAGCCCCCGGGACAGCCAACCCCTCCACTTT
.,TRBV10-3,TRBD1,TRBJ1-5,CAIRSTGEAQPQHF,TGTGCCATCAGAAGTACAGGGGAGGCCCAGCCCCAGCATTTT
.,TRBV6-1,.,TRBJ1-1,CASSEEQDRQAFF,TGTGCCAGCAGTGAGGAACAGGACAGACAAGCTTTCTTT
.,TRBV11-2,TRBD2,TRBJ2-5,CASRKLAGREETQYF,TGTGCCAGCAGGAAACTAGCGGGGAGGGAAGAGACCCAGTACTTC
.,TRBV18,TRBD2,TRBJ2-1,CASSPSGRGGRNEQFF,TGTGCCAGCTCACCATCAGGGCGGGGGGGCCGCAATGAGCAGTTCTTC
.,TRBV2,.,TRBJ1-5,CASSGGGGSNQPQHF,TGTGCCAGCAGTGGGGGGGGCGGTAGCAATCAGCCCCAGCATTTT
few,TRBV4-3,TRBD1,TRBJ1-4,CASTHLGTGNEKLFF,TGCGCCAGCACACACCTCGGGACAGGGAATGAAAAACTGTTTTTT